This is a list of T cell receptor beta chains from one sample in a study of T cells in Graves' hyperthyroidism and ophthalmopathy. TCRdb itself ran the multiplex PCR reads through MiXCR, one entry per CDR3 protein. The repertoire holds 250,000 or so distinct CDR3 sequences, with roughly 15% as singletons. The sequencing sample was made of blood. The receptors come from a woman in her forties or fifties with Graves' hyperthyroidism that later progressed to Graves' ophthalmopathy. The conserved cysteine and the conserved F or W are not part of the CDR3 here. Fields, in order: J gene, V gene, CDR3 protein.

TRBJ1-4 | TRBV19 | ASNTGTIDNEKLF
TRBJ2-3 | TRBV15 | ATSRQDRVGTDTQY
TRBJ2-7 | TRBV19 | ASSIPQREDEQY
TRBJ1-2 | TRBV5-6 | ASSLVGKTHGYT
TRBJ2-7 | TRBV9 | ASSPGDRGYEQY
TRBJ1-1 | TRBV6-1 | ASSEQGTTEAF
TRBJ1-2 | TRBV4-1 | ASSLESSRAADYGYT
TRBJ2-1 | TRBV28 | ASSLWWNEQF
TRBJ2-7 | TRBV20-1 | SAPRWDSNYYEQY
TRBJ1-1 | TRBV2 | ASSDDLGRTEAF
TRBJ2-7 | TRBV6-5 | ASSYSLYEQY
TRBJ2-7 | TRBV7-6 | ASSFLAGPGEQY
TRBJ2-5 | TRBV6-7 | ATPPDREETQY
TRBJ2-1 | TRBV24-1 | ATSAGVGREQF
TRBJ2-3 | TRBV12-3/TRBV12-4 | ASTKTAPDTQY
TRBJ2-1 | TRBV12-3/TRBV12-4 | ASSNREWGNEQF
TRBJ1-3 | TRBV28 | ASQRQGPGNTIY
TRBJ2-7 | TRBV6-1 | AIRRGSSYEQY
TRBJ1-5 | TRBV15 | ATSRDLGSNQPQH
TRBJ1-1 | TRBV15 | ATSRDTQDSLAF
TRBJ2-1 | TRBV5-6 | ASSLAGTSNEQF
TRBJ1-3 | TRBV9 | ASSVLSSNTIY
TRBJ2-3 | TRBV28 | ASSAQKGADTQY
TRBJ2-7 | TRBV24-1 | ATSIGNEQY
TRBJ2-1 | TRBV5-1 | ASSLGPGGIGNEQF
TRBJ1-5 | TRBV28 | ASSPSGTGKQH
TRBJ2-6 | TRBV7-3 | ASSLDHANVLT
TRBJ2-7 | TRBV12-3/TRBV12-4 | ASSLRRLTAYEQY
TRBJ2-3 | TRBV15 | ATSRDWDGSSLDTQY
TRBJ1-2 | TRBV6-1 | ASIKVNYGYT
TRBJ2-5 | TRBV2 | ASSERAGKETQY
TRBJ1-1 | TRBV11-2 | ASSFSAGQTLNTEAF
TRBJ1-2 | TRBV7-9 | ASSPGTGHYGYT
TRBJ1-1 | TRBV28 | ASYQRDREAF
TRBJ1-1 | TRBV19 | ASSIVRGTEAF
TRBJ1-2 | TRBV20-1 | SANKGEGGYT
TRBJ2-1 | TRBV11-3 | ASSLDAGNWQF
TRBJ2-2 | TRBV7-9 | ASSLGSGVTGELF
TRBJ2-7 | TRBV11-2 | ASSPGAGSNEQY
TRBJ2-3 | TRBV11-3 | ASSLLGLVTDTQY
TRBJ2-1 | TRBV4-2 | ASSLNLALTYNEQF
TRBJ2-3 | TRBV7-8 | ASISLAGGPDTQY
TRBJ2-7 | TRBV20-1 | SAINRVLEQY
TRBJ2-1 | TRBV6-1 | ASTPGTGVGLAGVGEQF
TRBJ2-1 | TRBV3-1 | ASSQDSTINEQF
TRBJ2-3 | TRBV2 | ASSRDTYSTDTQY
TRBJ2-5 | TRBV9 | ASSFRQTQETQY
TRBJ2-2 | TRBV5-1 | ASSLTGETGELF
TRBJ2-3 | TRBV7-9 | ASSLAPGQDTDTQY
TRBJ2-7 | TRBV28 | ASIPRVQGQTYEQY
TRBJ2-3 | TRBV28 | ASSARDAPDTQY
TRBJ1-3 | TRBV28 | ASSSRDGGNTIY
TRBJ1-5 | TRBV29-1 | SVEDGGGNQPQH